This passage covers 32 T cell receptor beta chains from one sample sequenced in a study of blood T cells in healthy people across ages. PCR was performed a second time for about 7 to 12 cycles using a sample-barcoded 5' primer and a J-beta primer mix. TCRdb fed the 5' RACE reads into MiXCR, producing one record per CDR3 protein. The table has 780,000 or so distinct CDR3 sequences, 56% seen once. Material: blood. These receptors were collected from a middle-aged man in good health.

This chain uses TRBV20-1 with TRBJ2-5, with D possibly TRBD2 on 6 matching bases. The J call may be in error: the DNA end matches TRBJ2-7 better. CDR3 length: 15 residues. Germline CDR1 reads DFQATT; CDR2 reads SNEGSKA (reference sequence). CDR3 residues: CSALARRDWGSEQYF. The CDR3 DNA sequence: TGCAGTGCCTTAGCTCGGCGGGATTGGGGTAGCGAGCAGTACTTC.

This clonotype was seen only once. This sequence joins TRBV7-3 and TRBJ1-6, with TRBD1 as a possible D gene (5 bases). This CDR3 comprises 15 residues. From germline, CDR1 is SGHTA and CDR2 FQGTGA. Between the trimmed V and J ends, which lost 5 bases and 0 bases, there was a span of 8 bases. In DNA form, the CDR3 reads TGTGCCAGCAGCGTTCAGGGCTCCTATAATTCACCCCTCCACTTT. Its protein is CASSVQGSYNSPLHF. Full variable domain (remainder filled in from reference TRBV7-3 and TRBJ1-6): GAGVSQTPSNKVTEKGKYVELRCDPISGHTALYWYRQSLGQGPEFLIYFQGTGAADDSGLPNDRFFAVRPEGSVSTLKIQRTERGDSAVYLCASSVQGSYNSPLHFGNGTRLTVT.

This clonotype has more than one count but fewer than ten. At one of its ends the junction is not consistent with the germline gene, which may arise from a read error. The rearrangement joins TRBV9 to TRBJ2-5; 10 bases agree with TRBD2. CDR3 length: 16 amino acids. CDR1 and CDR2 from the germline V gene are SGDLS and YYNGEE. The CDR3, as DNA: TGTGCCAGCAGCGTAGAGCCTAGCGGGGGCCAACAGACCCAGTACTTC. Translated: CASSVEPSGGQQTQYF.

This clonotype was found a few times. CDR3 sequence: CSASAAGETQYF. CDR3 coding DNA: TGCAGTGCTAGCGCCGCGGGAGAGACCCAGTACTTC. The rearrangement links TRBV20-1 to TRBJ2-7; possibly TRBD2 for D (5 bases). The J call is uncertain, as TRBJ2-5 better fits the DNA end. Germline CDR1 and CDR2: DFQATT and SNEGSKA (reference sequence). This CDR3 is built from 12 residues.

V usage is TRBV2 and J usage is TRBJ2-3, with D possibly TRBD1 on 6 matching bases. The CDR3 is 17 residues long. Between the trimmed V and J ends, which lost 7 bases and 8 bases, there was a span of 28 bases. The germline gives CDR1 SNHLY, CDR2 FYNNEI. The CDR3 loop reads CASNFKATGNSHGTQYF. CDR3 DNA sequence: TGTGCCAGCAATTTTAAAGCCACAGGGAATTCACATGGTACGCAGTATTTT.

The chain is built from TRBV7-2 and TRBJ2-1; D possibly corresponds to TRBD1 (8 bases). The V end was cut by 7 bases, the J end by 4 bases, with 14 bases between. CDR3 length: 14 residues. The V gene's germline CDR1 is SGHTA and CDR2 FQGNSA. CDR3 DNA: TGTGCCAGCACGAACAGGGGGGGTTACAATGAGCAGTTCTTC. Its protein product is CASTNRGGYNEQFF.

The gene calls are TRBV12-3 or TRBV12-4 and TRBJ1-2; D perhaps matches TRBD1 (5 bases). CDR3 size: 16 residues. Trimming stripped 3 bases from V and 6 bases from J, with 20 bases between. The chain's CDR3 is CASSFTLQGVQDGYTF. The CDR3 nucleotides are TGTGCCAGCAGTTTTACTTTGCAGGGAGTTCAGGATGGCTACACCTTC.

This clonotype occurred a few times. J is TRBJ2-3 and V is TRBV5-1; 11 bases are a match to TRBD2. The CDR3 contains 15 residues. Germline lookup yields CDR1 SGHRS and CDR2 YFSETQ. J was trimmed by 0 bases and V by 6 bases; bases with no gene match: 3. Here the CDR3 DNA reads TGCGCCAGCATCACTAGCGGGGGAAGCACAGATACGCAGTATTTT. It yields the protein CASITSGGSTDTQYF. Supplemented by reference TRBV5-1 and TRBJ2-3, the full variable domain reads KAGVTQTPRYLIKTRGQQVTLSCSPISGHRSVSWYQQTPGQGLQFLFEYFSETQRNKGNFPGRFSGRQFSNSRSEMNVSTLELGDSALYLCASITSGGSTDTQYFGPGTRLTVL.

This clonotype was seen once. The V and J genes are TRBV7-2 and TRBJ2-5; maybe TRBD2 (5 bases). The CDR3 is 14 residues long. CDR1 SGHTA and CDR2 FQGNSA come from the germline V gene. The V end lost 3 bases, the J end lost 5 bases, and 13 bases lay between the germline ends. The CDR3 loop is CASSFGDLRETQYF. CDR3 bases: TGTGCCAGCAGCTTCGGGGATCTTCGTGAGACCCAGTACTTC.

This clonotype has at least ten counts. The chain has TRBV29-1 and TRBJ1-2, with 9 bases identical to TRBD1. CDR3 size: 15 residues. Germline trimming cut 4 bases from V and 2 bases from J; bases unmatched to any gene: 8. Germline CDR1 and CDR2: SQVTM and ANQGSEA. Here the CDR3 DNA reads TGCAGCGTTGTCGGGGACAGGGCTCTGAACTATGGCTACACCTTC. This codes for CSVVGDRALNYGYTF. The variable domain in full, with the rest retrieved from reference TRBV29-1 and TRBJ1-2, is SAVISQKPSRDICQRGTSLTIQCQVDSQVTMMFWYRQQPGQSLTLIATANQGSEATYESGFVIDKFPISRPNLTFSTLTVSNMSPEDSSIYLCSVVGDRALNYGYTFGSGTRLTVV.

The chain combines TRBV4-3 with TRBJ1-2; D ambiguous. The V and J ends lost 1 base and 4 bases respectively, with 10 bases between them. Germline loops: CDR1 LGHNA, CDR2 YSLEER. CDR3 length equals 14 residues. The chain's CDR3 is CASSQVYSLYGYTF. DNA of the CDR3: TGCGCCAGCAGCCAAGTTTACAGTCTCTATGGCTACACCTTC.

The genes are TRBV6-5 and TRBJ1-2, with TRBD1 as a possible D gene (6 bases). Germline CDR1 MNHEY, CDR2 SVGAGI. The CDR3 has 13 amino acids. Between the trimmed V and J ends, which lost 0 bases and 4 bases, there was a span of 6 bases. Here the CDR3 DNA reads TGTGCCAGCAGTTACTCAGGGGGCTATGGCTACACCTTC. Translated: CASSYSGGYGYTF.

This chain connects TRBV20-1 to TRBJ2-5, with D possibly TRBD2 on 6 matching bases. The CDR3 length is 15 residues. V gave up 0 bases and J gave up 4 bases, with 15 bases separating them. CDR1 is DFQATT, CDR2 SNEGSKA, per germline (reference sequence). The chain's CDR3 is CSARDLRRDGETQYF. CDR3 bases: TGCAGTGCTAGAGATCTGAGGAGGGATGGAGAGACCCAGTACTTC.

This chain connects TRBV7-9 to TRBJ2-1; 9 bases fit TRBD2. V lost 4 bases and J lost 4; bases outside the gene matches: 5. The CDR3 spans 15 residues. Germline assignment: CDR1 SEHNR and CDR2 FQNEAQ (reference sequence). Here the CDR3 reads CASSSPSGIYNEQFF. The DNA for the CDR3 is TGTGCCAGCAGCTCCCCTAGCGGGATTTACAATGAGCAGTTCTTC.

The chain recombines TRBV4-2 with TRBJ1-1; D is uncertain. Trimming removed 0 bases from V and 6 bases from J, with 14 bases in between. The CDR3 totals 15 residues. The germline gives CDR1 LGHNA, CDR2 YNFKEQ. CDR3 in DNA: TGTGCCAGCAGCCAAGATCCCGCGGTGGTCGCTGAAGCTTTCTTT. Translating it yields CASSQDPAVVAEAFF.

The chain uses TRBV20-1 and TRBJ2-1, with 11 bases identical to TRBD1. The length of the CDR3 is 15 residues. Losses at the gene ends were 5 bases for V and 2 bases for J; bases not matched to a gene: 5. Per germline, CDR1 DFQATT and CDR2 SNEGSKA (reference sequence). CDR3 sequence reads: CSAPGTGGAYNEQFF. In DNA form, the CDR3 reads TGCAGTGCTCCAGGGACAGGGGGAGCCTACAATGAGCAGTTCTTC.

The rearrangement joins TRBV3-1 to TRBJ2-5, with 9 bases that match TRBD2. This CDR3 is built from 15 residues. Trimming removed 6 bases from V and 5 bases from J; junction bases left unmatched: 10. Germline lookup yields CDR1 LGHDT and CDR2 YNNKEL (reference sequence). CDR3 region: CASRESGTSRETQYF. CDR3 in DNA: TGTGCCAGCAGAGAATCCGGGACTAGCAGGGAGACCCAGTACTTC.

The V call is TRBV28, the J call TRBJ2-4; D gene ambiguous. Trimming shortened V by 2 bases and J by 6 bases, and 14 bases separated the two germline ends. CDR1 and CDR2 (germline): MDHEN, SYDVKM. The CDR3 length is 15 residues. CDR3 protein: CASSLSGLDGNIQYF. The CDR3 DNA reads TGTGCCAGCAGTTTAAGTGGGCTGGACGGAAACATTCAGTACTTC.

The CDR3 sequence is CASSSPTPRGDTQYF. Written as DNA, the CDR3 is TGTGCCAGCAGCTCCCCGACGCCGCGGGGGGATACGCAGTATTTT. The V call is TRBV9, the J call TRBJ2-3, with TRBD2 matching over 7 bases. The length of the CDR3 is 15 residues. V gave up 4 bases and J gave up 6 bases; unmatched junction bases: 11. The V gene's germline CDR1 is SGDLS and CDR2 YYNGEE.

This clonotype has just a few counts. J is TRBJ1-2 and V is TRBV29-1; weak D call: TRBD1 (6 bases). The CDR3 is made up of 14 amino acids. V lost 1 base and J 7 bases, leaving 16 bases between the germline ends. Germline assignment: CDR1 SQVTM and CDR2 ANQGSEA. As DNA, the CDR3 is TGCAGCGTTGAAGTTGCTCGAGGGGGGTCTGGCTACACCTTC. Its translation is CSVEVARGGSGYTF.

The chain has TRBV25-1 and TRBJ2-4; weak D call: TRBD2 (6 bases). Trimming left V 6 bases short and J 6 bases short, with 12 bases between. CDR3 length: 13 amino acids. Per the germline V gene, CDR1 is MGHDK and CDR2 is SYGVNS. In DNA form, the CDR3 reads TGTGCCAGCAGGGAGGGTTTACTAAACATTCAGTACTTC. This codes for CASREGLLNIQYF.

The chain carries TRBV6-2 or TRBV6-3 and TRBJ1-2; the D gene is possibly TRBD1 (5 bases). Trimming removed 11 bases from V and 3 bases from J, with 10 bases in between. CDR1 and CDR2 (germline): MNHEY, SVGEGT. This CDR3 contains 11 residues. As DNA, the CDR3 is TGTGCCGGTAGGGGCGACTATGGCTACACCTTC. Residues: CAGRGDYGYTF.

The rearrangement joins TRBV27 to TRBJ2-7; D tentatively reads TRBD1 or TRBD2 (6 bases each). Deletions cut 5 bases from V and 6 bases from J, with 17 bases between. The germline CDR1 and CDR2 sequences are MNHEY and SMNVEV (reference sequence). This CDR3 spans 14 amino acids. DNA for the CDR3: TGTGCCAGCAGTACCCTGGGGGGCCCCGGCGAGCAGTACTTC. This translates into CASSTLGGPGEQYF.

Comments on this clonotype: The junction shows a germline mismatch at one end, possibly a read error. The V call is TRBV10-3, the J call TRBJ2-3, with D perhaps being TRBD1 or TRBD2 (5 bases each). The CDR3 extends over 11 amino acids. The V gene's germline CDR1 is ENHRY and CDR2 SYGVKD. The CDR3, as DNA: TGTGCCATCAGTAGGGGAGATACGCGGTATTTT. This gives the protein CAISRGDTRYF.

A few counts support this clonotype. CDR3 region: CSARTGGFGSPLHF. DNA for the CDR3: TGCAGTGCTAGGACAGGGGGCTTTGGTTCACCCCTCCACTTT. The chain recombines TRBV20-1 with TRBJ1-6, with 10 bases matching TRBD1. V shed 3 bases and J 9 bases; nucleotides not matched to a gene: 5. CDR1 is DFQATT, CDR2 SNEGSKA, per germline (reference sequence). The CDR3 length is 14 residues.

The chain links TRBV9 to TRBJ2-3, with D perhaps matching TRBD1 (7 bases). The length of the CDR3 is 15 residues. The V end lost 4 bases, the J end lost 0 bases, and 12 bases lay between the germline ends. The V gene's germline CDR1 is SGDLS and CDR2 YYNGEE. The CDR3 is CASSIRGDSTDTQYF. The CDR3 nucleotides are TGTGCCAGCAGCATCAGGGGGGACAGCACAGATACGCAGTATTTT.

J is TRBJ2-6 and V is TRBV6-5; D is unresolved. The CDR3 has 16 residues. Germline V gene lookup returns CDR1 MNHEY and CDR2 SVGAGI. Trimming cost V 8 bases and J 0 bases, with 14 bases left between them. The DNA of the CDR3 is TGTGCCAGCGCCGTCCGGTCGGTCTCTGGGGCCAACGTCCTGACTTTC. Amino acid sequence: CASAVRSVSGANVLTF.

In its sample, this clonotype was seen a few times. The chain links TRBV12-3 or TRBV12-4 to TRBJ2-2, with 9 bases aligning to TRBD1. J gave up 3 bases and V 4 bases, and 0 bases lay outside the gene matches. This CDR3 spans 14 amino acids. This CDR3 is CASSWTGDTGELFF. The CDR3 coding sequence is TGTGCCAGCAGTTGGACAGGGGACACCGGGGAGCTGTTTTTT.

This clonotype is a singleton in its sample. The V and J genes are TRBV7-6 and TRBJ2-6; D is ambiguous. The CDR3 runs to 17 residues. The V end lost 5 bases, the J end lost 0 bases, and 14 bases lay between the germline ends. Germline CDR1 reads SGHVS; CDR2 reads FNYEAQ. The CDR3, as DNA: TGTGCCAGCAGCCCCCCATTGAGGAGCTCTGGGGCCAACGTCCTGACTTTC. Its protein is CASSPPLRSSGANVLTF. Supplemented by reference TRBV7-6 and TRBJ2-6, the full variable domain reads GAGVSQSPRYKVTKRGQDVALRCDPISGHVSLYWYRQALGQGPEFLTYFNYEAQQDKSGLPNDRFSAERPEGSISTLTIQRTEQRDSAMYRCASSPPLRSSGANVLTFGAGSRLTVL.

This rearrangement joins TRBV9 to TRBJ1-5; D remains ambiguous. Germline loops: CDR1 SGDLS, CDR2 YYNGEE. The CDR3 loop spans 13 amino acids. Between the trimmed V and J ends, which lost 4 bases and 0 bases, there was a span of 5 bases. CDR3 in amino acids: CASSKYSNQPQHF. For the CDR3, the DNA is TGTGCCAGCAGCAAATATAGCAATCAGCCCCAGCATTTT.

The J gene is TRBJ2-1, the V gene TRBV20-1; 9 bases map to TRBD2. The CDR3 contains 13 residues. V dropped 2 bases and J dropped 10; count of bases not matched to a gene: 6. Germline CDR1 DFQATT, CDR2 SNEGSKA (reference sequence). CDR3 region: CSARTSGRKEQFF. CDR3 DNA sequence: TGCAGTGCTAGAACGAGCGGGAGGAAGGAGCAGTTCTTC.

V is TRBV20-1 and J is TRBJ2-7; weak D call: TRBD2 (5 bases). Germline CDR1 and CDR2: DFQATT and SNEGSKA (reference sequence). The CDR3 consists of 14 residues. V lost 6 bases and J 7 bases, leaving 22 bases between the germline ends. The CDR3 DNA reads as TGCAGTGCCGCTGCACTGGGAGAGTCTCGAGAGCAGTACTTC. It specifies CSAAALGESREQYF.